This T cell receptor beta chain was sequenced during a study of response to subunit inactivated influenza vaccine. General study results and limits: Authors suggested few new T cells are recruited by each seasonal influenza vaccination.

TCRdb analysed the RT-PCR reads with MiXCR anew, one entry per CDR3 protein. Of around 570,000 distinct CDR3 sequences listed, 7.6% are singletons. This clonotype was counted between two and nine times. Its specificity is not known. The clonotype originates from a man aged 50 to 75 who received an inactivated influenza vaccine. The sample in question was PBMCs from blood, obtained less than 25 months after vaccination.

The CDR3 spells CASSIGLALTDTQYF. The CDR3 nucleotides read TGTGCCAGTAGTATCGGACTAGCGCTGACAGATACGCAGTATTTT. V is TRBV19 and J is TRBJ2-3; 9 nucleotides agree with TRBD2. V gave up 3 bases and J gave up 3 bases; unmatched junction bases: 4. CDR3 length equals 15 residues. Germline V CDR1 and CDR2: LNHDA, SQIVND (reference sequence).